This T cell receptor beta chain was captured by sequencing in a study of blood T cells in healthy people across ages. Regarding the study as a whole: The long-lived group displayed more naive CD4+ cells, plus higher diversity, than the aged donors did.

Using a J-beta primer mix together with a sample-barcoded 5' primer, a second PCR was run for roughly 6 to 12 cycles. TCRdb processed the 5' RACE reads anew with MiXCR; each CDR3 protein has one entry. This sample yields 600,000 to 900,000 distinct CDR3 sequences, of which roughly 25% are seen a single time; about 3% belongs to the top ten. Turning to this clonotype: Its antigen is as yet unknown.

CDR1 is DFQATT, CDR2 SNEGSKA, per germline (reference sequence). This CDR3 region has 13 residues. Trimming stripped 3 bases from V and 2 bases from J, with 8 bases between. The sample was also reused in another study, on T cells of mothers and their children. That paper notes: Reads recorded for TCR beta CDR3 numbered over 8 million per mother and roughly 2.7 million per child.

This sequence was found in a boy aged 10-17 years in good health. The sequenced material came from blood. The chain couples TRBV20-1 to TRBJ2-4; D not certain. Written as DNA, the CDR3 is TGCAGTGCTAGTTGGGCCTCCAAAAACATTCAGTACTTC. It codes for CSASWASKNIQYF.